This entry concerns a single TCR beta chain. The target antigen is unknown. Around 100 mL of blood, on average, came from one heparinised draw per donor. CDR3 length: 15 amino acids. V lost 5 bases to trimming and J lost 8 bases, with 20 bases between them. CDR1 SGHRS and CDR2 YFSETQ come from the germline V gene. The record originates from a study of beta chain features in type 1 diabetes. The authors reverse transcribed all of the isolated RNA, so sequencing captured expressed TCRB transcripts. Naive, central memory and regulatory T cell samples came to a mean of about 3.9 million reads. The assay was immunoSEQ multiplex PCR, and TCRdb's table has in-frame clones only and misses some. The sample lists 350,000 to 400,000 clones, around 15% occurring once. Overall study results and limits: PCR might preferentially amplify shorter templates, equally in patients and controls.

The gene calls are TRBV5-1 and TRBJ2-1, with a tentative D call TRBD2 (7 bases). The specimen was naive CD4+ T cells from blood. This receptor was obtained from a woman between 18 and 29 years old in good health. The CDR3 DNA follows: TGCGCCAGCAGACCCGGCGGGGGAGAGGGGGATGAGCAGTTCTTC. It encodes CASRPGGGEGDEQFF. Full variable domain (remainder filled in from reference TRBV5-1 and TRBJ2-1): KAGVTQTPRYLIKTRGQQVTLSCSPISGHRSVSWYQQTPGQGLQFLFEYFSETQRNKGNFPGRFSGRQFSNSRSEMNVSTLELGDSALYLCASRPGGGEGDEQFFGPGTRLTVL.